Listed below are T cell receptor beta chains from one sample, sequenced in a study of blood T cell repertoires in COVID-19. The table came from immunoSEQ multiplex PCR; TCRdb's copy has only in-frame clones and leaves some out. The sample has 300,000 to 450,000 clones, around 87% seen once; the top ten hold under 3%. The sample was peripheral blood. These receptors all come from a woman aged 60-70 years with COVID-19, enrolled during active disease. Both conserved end residues are part of each CDR3. D genes are given only for firm matches. Clone size is given for some rows only: seen once, a few or many times, or a class if the clone is expanded.

DNA	CDR3	V	size	J	D
TGCAGTGCTACCCGGGATGGCGAGCAGTACTTC	CSATRDGEQYF	TRBV20-1	many	TRBJ2-7	NA
TGTGCCAGCAGGCCCGGACAGCTCTATGGCTACACCTTC	CASRPGQLYGYTF	TRBV12-3/TRBV12-4	NA	TRBJ1-2	NA
TGCGCTAGCAGAAAGGGACAGGGGACTTTCTTT	CASRKGQGTFF	TRBV5-1	NA	TRBJ1-1	TRBD1
TGTGCCAGCTCACCCTTGACAGGGTTAGGCACTGAAGCTTTCTTT	CASSPLTGLGTEAFF	TRBV18	NA	TRBJ1-1	TRBD1
TGTGCCAGCAGCTTAAATGCCCACAGGGAAGGGGTTGGCTACACCTTC	CASSLNAHREGVGYTF	TRBV11-2	NA	TRBJ1-2	NA
TGTGCCAGCAGCTTGGATCCGGGTGGAGAGACCCAGTACTTC	CASSLDPGGETQYF	TRBV5-6	NA	TRBJ2-5	NA
TGTGCCAGCAGCGTAGCGGGACAGGGAATCTACGAGCAGTACTTC	CASSVAGQGIYEQYF	TRBV9	NA	TRBJ2-7	TRBD1
TGTGCCAGCAGCCATTTTGGGGCGAGCTCCTACAATGAGCAGTTCTTC	CASSHFGASSYNEQFF	TRBV4-2	NA	TRBJ2-1	NA
TGTGCCAGCAGCTACGGGACAGGGGACCACGAGCAGTACTTC	CASSYGTGDHEQYF	TRBV13	NA	TRBJ2-7	TRBD1
TGTGCCAGCAGCTTGGGGCCACAGGGGCTATTTTACGAGCAGTACTTC	CASSLGPQGLFYEQYF	TRBV5-5	NA	TRBJ2-7	TRBD1
TGTGCCAGCAGTACCTCCGCCTCCCCGAGGGCGCAGTATTTT	CASSTSASPRAQYF	TRBV6-5	NA	TRBJ2-3	NA
TGTGCCAGCAGCCCACTCCGACAGGCCCCGGGCGCTTTCTTT	CASSPLRQAPGAFF	TRBV3-1/TRBV3-2	once	TRBJ1-1	NA
TGTGCCAGCAGTGAAAAGGGGGCGGAAACTGAAGCTTTCTTT	CASSEKGAETEAFF	TRBV6-1	NA	TRBJ1-1	TRBD1
TGCGCCAGCTTAACGAGGGCGGGGGAAAACACCGGGGAGCTGTTTTTT	CASLTRAGENTGELFF	TRBV10-2	NA	TRBJ2-2	TRBD2